A selection of T cell receptor beta chains follows, all from one sample in a study of T cell repertoires in cytomegalovirus infection. Which antigens these TCRs recognize remains unknown. One entry per CDR3 protein results from TCRdb running MiXCR on the reads. Altogether approximately 1,000,000 distinct CDR3 sequences are present, approximately 30% being singletons, with the ten largest covering roughly 13%. The source material was cultured CD8+ T cells from PBMCs, sampled from culture after CMV antigen stimulation. These TCRs come from a human donor in good health (CMV status not recorded). Some clones in this sample may be carry-over from other donors' samples. Both conserved end residues are part of each CDR3. D genes are given only for firm matches. Clone size is not always given. Where it is, it says once, few, many or a class for expanded clones.

clone_size d_call j_call v_call cdr3_nt cdr3_aa
few - TRBJ1-1 TRBV9 TGTGCCAGCAGCGTAGCTACGGGAACCATGGCTTTCTTT CASSVATGTMAFF
few TRBD1 TRBJ2-5 TRBV15 TGTGCCACCAGCAGACTCTGGGACAGGGAAGAGACCCAGTACTTC CATSRLWDREETQYF
- TRBD1 TRBJ2-1 TRBV7-9 TGTGCCAGCAGCCCCCATATGGGACAGGGCTACAATGAGCAGTTCTTC CASSPHMGQGYNEQFF
- - TRBJ1-1 TRBV7-4 TGTGTCAGCACCTTCCCGGGACAAGAGAACACTGAAGCTTTCTTT CVSTFPGQENTEAFF
- TRBD2 TRBJ2-7 TRBV6-6 TGTGCCAGCAGATTCGTAGCCGCCGCGACTAGCGGGGACAACCTCTCCTACGAGCAGTACTTC CASRFVAAATSGDNLSYEQYF
- TRBD1 TRBJ1-1 TRBV6-2/TRBV6-3 TGTGCCAGCAGTTACTCGGGGGACAGGGCCGACTTGAACACTGAAGCTTTCTTT CASSYSGDRADLNTEAFF
- TRBD2 TRBJ2-1 TRBV10-3 TGTGCCATCACCCGTACGGGGGGGAACGGCAATGAGCAGTTCTTC CAITRTGGNGNEQFF
- - TRBJ2-6 TRBV27 TGTGCCAGCAGTCAGATCGAGGGGGCCAACGTCCTGACTTTC CASSQIEGANVLTF
few - TRBJ1-2 TRBV6-2/TRBV6-3 TGTGCCAGCAGTTACATGTTACTCTATGGCTACACCTTC CASSYMLLYGYTF
few TRBD1 TRBJ2-2 TRBV7-3 TGTGCCAGCAGCACGCGGGACAGGAGAACCGGGGAGCTGTTTTTT CASSTRDRRTGELFF
many TRBD2 TRBJ2-1 TRBV10-3 TGTGCCATCAGCCCACTAGCGGGGGGCGGCAATGAGCAGTTCTTC CAISPLAGGGNEQFF
- - TRBJ2-2 TRBV5-1 TGCGCCAGCAGCTGGGACGACGGGGAGCTGTTTTTT CASSWDDGELFF
- - TRBJ2-2 TRBV28 TGTGCCAGCAGTTTTCCGGGACGGAGGGGTAACACCGGGGAGCTGTTTTTT CASSFPGRRGNTGELFF
few - TRBJ1-2 TRBV6-5 TGTGCCAGCAGTTACCTTACGGGGGGATTAAACTATGGCTACACCTTC CASSYLTGGLNYGYTF
- TRBD2 TRBJ2-3 TRBV7-3 TGTGCCAGCAGCTTAACGGGACTAGCGGGGGCCGAGTACGCAGTATTT CASSLTGLAGAEYAVF
- - TRBJ1-5 TRBV7-9 TGTGCCAGCAGCTTAGTCGGGGGAACTTATCAGCCCCAGCATTTT CASSLVGGTYQPQHF
- - TRBJ2-5 TRBV9 TGTGCCAGCAGCGTAGACCCGGGGGCGGGAGAGACCCAGTACTTC CASSVDPGAGETQYF
- - TRBJ2-3 TRBV19 TGTGCCAGTAGCGGTCTAGGGGGGAGCACAGATACGCAGTATTTT CASSGLGGSTDTQYF
- TRBD1 TRBJ2-1 TRBV11-1 TGTGCCAGCAGCCTATCGGACAGGGTTCGCAATGAGCAGTTCTTC CASSLSDRVRNEQFF
- - TRBJ1-1 TRBV4-3 TGCGCCAGCAGCCAAGAGGACCGCCCGGGGAGCACTGAAGCTTTCTTT CASSQEDRPGSTEAFF
- - TRBJ1-3 TRBV7-9 TGTGCCAGCAGCGGGAGTAGCTCTGGAAACACCATATATTTT CASSGSSSGNTIYF
many TRBD2 TRBJ2-7 TRBV7-2 TGTGCCAGCAGCTTGGGACTAGCCGGCGAGCAGTACTTC CASSLGLAGEQYF
many - TRBJ1-6 TRBV7-2 TGTGCCAGCAGCTTTAACGGGGCCAATTCACCCCTCCACTTT CASSFNGANSPLHF
few - TRBJ1-1 TRBV6-6 TGTGCCAGCAGTAAACACGCAACACCCACGGGAGCTTTCTTT CASSKHATPTGAFF
- - TRBJ1-5 TRBV6-6 TGTGCCAGCAGTTACTCGCCCAGCAAGTATAGCAATCAGCCCCAGCATTTT CASSYSPSKYSNQPQHF
few TRBD2 TRBJ2-1 TRBV6-5 TGTGCCAGCAGTTACGAGAACGGGGGGTTACACTACAATGAGCAGTTCTTC CASSYENGGLHYNEQFF
- - TRBJ2-1 TRBV10-1 TGCGCCAGCAGTCACTCTGGACTTAACAATGAGCAGTTCTTC CASSHSGLNNEQFF